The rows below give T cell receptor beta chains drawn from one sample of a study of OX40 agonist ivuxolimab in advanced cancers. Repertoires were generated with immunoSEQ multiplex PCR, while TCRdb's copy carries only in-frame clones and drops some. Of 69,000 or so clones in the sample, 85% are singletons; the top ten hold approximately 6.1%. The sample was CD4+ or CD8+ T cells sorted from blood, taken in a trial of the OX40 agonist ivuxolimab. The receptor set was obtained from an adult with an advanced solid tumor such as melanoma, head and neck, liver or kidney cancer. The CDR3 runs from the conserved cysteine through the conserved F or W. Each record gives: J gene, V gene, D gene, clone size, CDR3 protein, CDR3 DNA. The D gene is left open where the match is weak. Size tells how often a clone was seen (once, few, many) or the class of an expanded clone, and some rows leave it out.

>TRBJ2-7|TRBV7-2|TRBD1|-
CASSSRDRSSYEQYF
TGTGCCAGCAGCTCCCGGGACAGGAGCTCCTACGAGCAGTACTTC
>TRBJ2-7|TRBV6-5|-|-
CASSYAYEQYF
TGTGCCAGCAGTTACGCGTACGAGCAGTACTTC
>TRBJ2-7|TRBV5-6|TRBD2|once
CASSNWGLAGGPYEQYF
TGTGCCAGCAGCAATTGGGGACTAGCGGGAGGGCCTTACGAGCAGTACTTC
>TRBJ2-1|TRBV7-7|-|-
CASSSGRGSYNEQFF
TGTGCTAGCAGCTCAGGTAGGGGCTCCTACAATGAGCAGTTCTTC
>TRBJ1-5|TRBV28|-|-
CASSFKGPYGRSNQPQHF
TGTGCCAGCAGTTTTAAGGGTCCGTACGGCAGGAGCAATCAGCCCCAGCATTTT
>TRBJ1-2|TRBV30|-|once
CAWSPGWGNYGYTF
TGTGCCTGGAGTCCCGGTTGGGGAAACTATGGCTACACCTTC
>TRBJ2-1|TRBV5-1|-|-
CASSLGWGIEQFF
TGCGCCAGCAGCTTGGGATGGGGAATTGAGCAGTTCTTC
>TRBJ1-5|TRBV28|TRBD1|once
CASSYRGPYSNQPQHF
TGTGCCAGCAGTTACAGGGGGCCCTATAGCAATCAGCCCCAGCATTTT
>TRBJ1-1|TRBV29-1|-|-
CSVRGALNTEAFF
TGCAGCGTTCGGGGGGCTCTGAACACTGAAGCTTTCTTT
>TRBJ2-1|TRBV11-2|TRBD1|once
CASSLGPGGSYNEQFF
TGTGCCAGCAGCTTAGGGCCAGGGGGCTCCTACAATGAGCAGTTCTTC
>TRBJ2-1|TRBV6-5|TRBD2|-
CASGGEYHEQFF
TGTGCCAGCGGGGGGGAGTACCATGAGCAGTTCTTC
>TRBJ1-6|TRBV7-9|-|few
CASSSPYSPLHF
TGTGCCAGCAGCTCTCCTTATTCACCCCTCCACTTT
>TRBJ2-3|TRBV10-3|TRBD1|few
CAISESGTAYF
TGTGCCATCAGTGAGTCCGGGACAGCGTATTTT
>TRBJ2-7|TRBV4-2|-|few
CASSQVVTYEQYF
TGTGCCAGCAGCCAAGTAGTTACCTACGAGCAGTACTTC
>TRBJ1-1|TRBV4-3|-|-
CASSQGRQYLNTEAFF
TGCGCCAGCAGCCAAGGTCGACAGTACCTGAACACTGAAGCTTTCTTT
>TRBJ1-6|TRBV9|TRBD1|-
CASSVEDRADSPLHF
TGTGCCAGCAGCGTAGAAGACAGGGCCGATTCACCCCTCCACTTT
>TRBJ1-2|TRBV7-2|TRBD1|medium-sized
CASSLAGDRGNYGYTF
TGTGCCAGCAGCTTAGCCGGGGACAGGGGTAACTATGGCTACACCTTC
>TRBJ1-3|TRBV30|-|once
CAWSAFGGLGNTIYF
TGTGCCTGGAGCGCCTTCGGGGGACTTGGAAACACCATATATTTT
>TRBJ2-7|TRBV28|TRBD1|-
CASSFPGGPYEQYF
TGTGCCAGCAGTTTTCCAGGGGGCCCCTACGAGCAGTACTTC
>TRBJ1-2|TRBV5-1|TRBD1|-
CASSLVTGVFANYGYTF
TGCGCCAGCAGCTTGGTAACAGGGGTTTTTGCGAACTATGGCTACACCTTC
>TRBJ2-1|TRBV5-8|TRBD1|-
CASSSLFYRDRGQGSEQFF
TGTGCCAGCAGCTCGCTCTTCTACCGGGACAGGGGTCAGGGGAGTGAGCAGTTCTTC
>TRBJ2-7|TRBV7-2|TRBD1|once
CASRGQDNSYEQYF
TGTGCCAGCAGAGGACAGGATAACTCCTACGAGCAGTACTTC
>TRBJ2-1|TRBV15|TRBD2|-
CATSRGGSDDNEQFF
TGTGCCACCAGCAGAGGCGGGAGCGACGACAATGAGCAGTTCTTC
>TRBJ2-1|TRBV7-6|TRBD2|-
CASSFLAGGHNEQFF
TGTGCCAGCAGCTTCCTAGCGGGGGGCCACAATGAGCAGTTCTTC
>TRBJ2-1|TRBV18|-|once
CASSPASSYNEQFF
TGTGCCAGCTCACCTGCGAGCTCCTACAATGAGCAGTTCTTC
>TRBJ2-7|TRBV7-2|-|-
CASSPSHGEQYF
TGTGCCAGCTCCCCCTCCCATGGCGAGCAGTACTTC
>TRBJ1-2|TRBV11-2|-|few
CASSLSWAGNDGYTF
TGTGCCAGCAGCTTATCCTGGGCAGGGAACGATGGCTACACCTTC
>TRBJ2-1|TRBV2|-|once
CAQDSDSGKDNEQFF
TGTGCCCAGGATTCGGATTCGGGCAAAGACAATGAGCAGTTCTTC
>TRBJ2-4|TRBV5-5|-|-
CASGGLAKNIQYF
TGTGCCAGCGGGGGTCTAGCCAAAAACATTCAGTACTTC
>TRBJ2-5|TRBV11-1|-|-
CASSPTGATGETQYF
TGTGCCAGCAGCCCCACGGGAGCGACCGGGGAGACCCAGTACTTC
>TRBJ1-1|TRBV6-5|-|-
CASRAYKNTEAFF
TGTGCCAGCAGGGCATATAAGAACACTGAAGCTTTCTTT
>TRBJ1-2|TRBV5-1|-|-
CASSLAGNGYTF
TGCGCCAGCAGCTTGGCTGGGAACGGCTACACCTTC
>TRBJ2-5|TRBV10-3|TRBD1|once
CAISAPGQGEETQYF
TGTGCCATCAGTGCCCCGGGACAGGGGGAAGAGACCCAGTACTTC
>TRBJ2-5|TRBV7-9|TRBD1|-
CASSLARTGEETQYF
TGTGCCAGCAGCTTAGCCAGGACAGGGGAAGAGACCCAGTACTTC
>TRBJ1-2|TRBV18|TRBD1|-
CASSPPGQGFWEVGYTF
TGTGCCAGCTCACCACCGGGACAGGGGTTTTGGGAGGTTGGCTACACCTTC
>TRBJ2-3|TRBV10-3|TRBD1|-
CAINPGQTSTDTQYF
TGTGCCATCAATCCGGGACAGACTAGCACAGATACGCAGTATTTT
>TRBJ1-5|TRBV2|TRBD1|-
CASNRGPYSNQPQHF
TGTGCCAGCAACAGGGGGCCTTATAGCAATCAGCCCCAGCATTTT
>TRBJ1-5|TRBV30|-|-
CAWSAGEPQHF
TGTGCCTGGAGTGCGGGAGAGCCCCAGCATTTT
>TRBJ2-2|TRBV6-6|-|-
CASTRQYPNTGELFF
TGTGCCAGCACCCGACAGTACCCGAACACCGGGGAGCTGTTTTTT
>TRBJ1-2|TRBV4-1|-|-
CASSQVWGMYGYTF
TGCGCCAGCAGCCAAGTATGGGGGATGTATGGCTACACCTTC
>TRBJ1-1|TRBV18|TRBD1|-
CASSRDSRNTEAFF
TGTGCCAGCTCACGGGACAGCCGAAACACTGAAGCTTTCTTT
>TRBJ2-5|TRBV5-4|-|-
CASSQDLETQYF
TGTGCCAGCAGCCAAGACTTAGAGACCCAGTACTTC
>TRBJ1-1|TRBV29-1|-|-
CSVPGLMNTEAFF
TGCAGCGTTCCAGGGCTAATGAACACTGAAGCTTTCTTT
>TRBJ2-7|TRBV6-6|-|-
CASTSSGGGSYEQYF
TGTGCCAGCACCAGCAGCGGAGGGGGATCCTACGAGCAGTACTTC
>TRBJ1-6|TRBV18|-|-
CASSPEWGSPLHF
TGTGCCAGCTCACCCGAATGGGGTTCACCCCTCCACTTT
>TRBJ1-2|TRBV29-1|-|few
CSVDLRDTGYTF
TGCAGCGTTGACCTCCGGGACACTGGCTACACCTTC
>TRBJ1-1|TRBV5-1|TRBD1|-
CASRPLTGGDTEAFF
TGCGCCAGCAGACCGCTAACAGGGGGAGACACTGAAGCTTTCTTT
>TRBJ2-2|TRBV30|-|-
CAWSGQGTGELFF
TGTGCCTGGAGTGGCCAAGGAACCGGGGAGCTGTTTTTT
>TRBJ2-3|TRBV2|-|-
CASSDITDTQYF
TGTGCCAGCAGTGATATAACAGATACGCAGTATTTT
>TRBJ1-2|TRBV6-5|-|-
CATYYVKGIYTF
TGTGCCACCTACTACGTGAAAGGTATCTACACCTTC
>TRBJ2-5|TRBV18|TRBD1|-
CASSPTTGRETQYF
TGTGCCAGCTCACCCACGACAGGGCGGGAGACCCAGTACTTC